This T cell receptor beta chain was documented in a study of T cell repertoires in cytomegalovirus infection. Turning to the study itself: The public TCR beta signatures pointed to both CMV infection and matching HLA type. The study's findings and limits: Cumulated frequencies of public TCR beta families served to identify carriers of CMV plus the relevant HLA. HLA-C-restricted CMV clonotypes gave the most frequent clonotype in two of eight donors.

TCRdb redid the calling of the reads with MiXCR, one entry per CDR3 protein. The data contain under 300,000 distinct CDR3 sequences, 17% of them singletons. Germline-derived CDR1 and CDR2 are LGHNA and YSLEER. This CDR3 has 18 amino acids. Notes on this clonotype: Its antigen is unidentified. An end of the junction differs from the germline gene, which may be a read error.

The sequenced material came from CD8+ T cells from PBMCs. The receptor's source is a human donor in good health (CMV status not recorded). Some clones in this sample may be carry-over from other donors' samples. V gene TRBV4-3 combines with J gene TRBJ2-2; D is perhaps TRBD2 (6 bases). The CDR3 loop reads CASSQEGRSPANTGGLFF. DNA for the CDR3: TGCGCCAGCAGCCAAGAGGGGCGAAGCCCCGCGAACACCGGGGGGCTGTTTTTT.